A selection of T cell receptor beta chains follows, all from one sample in a study of blood T cell repertoires in COVID-19. Here immunoSEQ multiplex PCR was the method, and the copy in TCRdb shows in-frame clones only, minus some. Of fewer than 350,000 clones in the sample, 86% were seen once. The sample consisted of peripheral blood. These receptors all stem from a woman aged 30 to 39 with COVID-19, enrolled during active disease. Both conserved end residues are part of each CDR3. A D gene is named only where the DNA matches it firmly. The size of a clone is reported for some rows only, either as once, few or many, or as a class for expanded clones.

d_gene: TRBD1; v_gene: TRBV2; j_gene: TRBJ1-1; abundance: -; CDR3aa: CASSPTGVGAEAFF; CDR3nt: TGTGCCAGCAGCCCGACAGGGGTAGGGGCTGAAGCTTTCTTT
d_gene: -; v_gene: TRBV21-1; j_gene: TRBJ2-1; abundance: -; CDR3aa: CASSKATSGGTNEQFF; CDR3nt: TGTGCCAGCAGCAAAGCCACTAGCGGGGGTACCAATGAGCAGTTCTTC
d_gene: TRBD2; v_gene: TRBV4-2; j_gene: TRBJ2-2; abundance: -; CDR3aa: CASSQTRSGTADTGELFF; CDR3nt: TGTGCCAGCAGCCAAACAAGGAGCGGGACCGCGGACACCGGGGAGCTGTTTTTT
d_gene: -; v_gene: TRBV5-1; j_gene: TRBJ2-3; abundance: -; CDR3aa: CASSFSIGTDTQYF; CDR3nt: TGCGCCAGCAGCTTTTCCATAGGCACAGATACGCAGTATTTT
d_gene: -; v_gene: TRBV4-1; j_gene: TRBJ2-3; abundance: -; CDR3aa: CASSQLQGTDTQYF; CDR3nt: TGCGCCAGCAGCCAACTACAGGGCACAGATACGCAGTATTTT
d_gene: TRBD1; v_gene: TRBV6-5; j_gene: TRBJ1-1; abundance: -; CDR3aa: CASNLHRGNTEAFF; CDR3nt: TGTGCCAGCAACCTTCACAGGGGGAACACTGAAGCTTTCTTT
d_gene: -; v_gene: TRBV6-5; j_gene: TRBJ2-3; abundance: -; CDR3aa: CASGETTADTQYF; CDR3nt: TGTGCCAGCGGAGAGACGACGGCAGATACGCAGTATTTT
d_gene: TRBD1; v_gene: TRBV5-6; j_gene: TRBJ1-2; abundance: -; CDR3aa: CASSSGTGTYGYTF; CDR3nt: TGTGCCAGCAGCTCCGGGACAGGGACGTATGGCTACACCTTC
d_gene: -; v_gene: TRBV7-2; j_gene: TRBJ2-2; abundance: -; CDR3aa: CASSSPPGRELFF; CDR3nt: TGTGCCAGCAGCTCCCCTCCGGGTCGGGAGCTGTTTTTT
d_gene: TRBD1; v_gene: TRBV6-5; j_gene: TRBJ1-1; abundance: -; CDR3aa: CASSYITGGRRAFF; CDR3nt: TGTGCCAGCAGCTACATCACAGGGGGCCGTCGGGCTTTCTTT
d_gene: -; v_gene: TRBV5-4; j_gene: TRBJ1-2; abundance: -; CDR3aa: CASSLGSAYGYTF; CDR3nt: TGTGCCAGCAGCTTGGGCAGTGCTTATGGCTACACCTTC
d_gene: -; v_gene: TRBV6-5; j_gene: TRBJ1-3; abundance: -; CDR3aa: CASSYRRDPGNTIYF; CDR3nt: TGTGCCAGCAGTTACCGAAGAGATCCAGGAAACACCATATATTTT
d_gene: -; v_gene: TRBV12-3/TRBV12-4; j_gene: TRBJ2-1; abundance: -; CDR3aa: CASSLVRPNEQFF; CDR3nt: TGTGCCAGCAGTCTTGTGCGGCCCAATGAGCAGTTCTTC
d_gene: -; v_gene: TRBV21-1; j_gene: TRBJ1-2; abundance: once; CDR3aa: CASRGQHNYGYTF; CDR3nt: TGTGCCAGCAGGGGACAACACAACTATGGCTACACCTTC
d_gene: -; v_gene: TRBV28; j_gene: TRBJ1-2; abundance: -; CDR3aa: CASSYNGVRYGYTF; CDR3nt: TGTGCCAGCAGCTATAACGGAGTACGGTATGGCTACACCTTC
d_gene: -; v_gene: TRBV6-5; j_gene: TRBJ2-1; abundance: once; CDR3aa: CASSPRDRNEQFF; CDR3nt: TGTGCCAGCAGTCCCCGAGATCGCAATGAGCAGTTCTTC
d_gene: -; v_gene: TRBV2; j_gene: TRBJ2-7; abundance: -; CDR3aa: CASSVYSPSYEQYF; CDR3nt: TGTGCCAGCAGTGTTTACAGCCCCTCCTACGAGCAGTACTTC
d_gene: TRBD2; v_gene: TRBV3-1/TRBV3-2; j_gene: TRBJ2-5; abundance: -; CDR3aa: CASSRGGETQYF; CDR3nt: TGTGCCAGCTCCCGGGGGGGGGAGACCCAGTACTTC
d_gene: TRBD1; v_gene: TRBV7-2; j_gene: TRBJ1-5; abundance: few; CDR3aa: CASSLRGRDQPQHF; CDR3nt: TGTGCCAGCAGCTTGAGGGGGCGTGATCAGCCCCAGCATTTT
d_gene: -; v_gene: TRBV4-2; j_gene: TRBJ1-2; abundance: once; CDR3aa: CASSETSGYTF; CDR3nt: TGTGCCAGCAGCGAAACAAGTGGCTACACCTTC
d_gene: TRBD2; v_gene: TRBV9; j_gene: TRBJ2-1; abundance: -; CDR3aa: CASRAGLAPYNEQFF; CDR3nt: TGTGCCAGCAGAGCCGGACTAGCCCCCTACAATGAGCAGTTCTTC
d_gene: -; v_gene: TRBV27; j_gene: TRBJ2-3; abundance: -; CDR3aa: CASSHQGTDTQYF; CDR3nt: TGTGCCAGCAGTCACCAGGGCACAGATACGCAGTATTTT
d_gene: TRBD1; v_gene: TRBV3-1/TRBV3-2; j_gene: TRBJ2-1; abundance: -; CDR3aa: CASSQDLAQGAYNEQFF; CDR3nt: TGTGCCAGCAGCCAAGATCTTGCGCAGGGGGCATACAATGAGCAGTTCTTC
d_gene: -; v_gene: TRBV5-6; j_gene: TRBJ1-6; abundance: -; CDR3aa: CASSLVAGPGNSPLHF; CDR3nt: TGTGCCAGCAGCTTGGTCGCAGGGCCTGGGAATTCACCCCTCCACTTT
d_gene: -; v_gene: TRBV3-1/TRBV3-2; j_gene: TRBJ1-3; abundance: -; CDR3aa: CASSRIGQIGNTIYF; CDR3nt: TGTGCCAGCAGCCGAATCGGACAGATTGGAAACACCATATATTTT
d_gene: -; v_gene: TRBV3-1/TRBV3-2; j_gene: TRBJ1-2; abundance: -; CDR3aa: CASSQELGTLGGYTF; CDR3nt: TGTGCCAGCAGCCAAGAACTGGGGACACTGGGGGGCTACACCTTC
d_gene: -; v_gene: TRBV3-1/TRBV3-2; j_gene: TRBJ1-2; abundance: -; CDR3aa: CASSRQNKERRYGYTF; CDR3nt: TGTGCCAGCAGCCGACAGAACAAGGAACGTCGCTATGGCTACACCTTC
d_gene: -; v_gene: TRBV6-4; j_gene: TRBJ2-3; abundance: -; CDR3aa: CASSDSITGTDTQYF; CDR3nt: TGTGCCAGCAGTGACTCGATAACAGGCACAGATACGCAGTATTTT
d_gene: TRBD1; v_gene: TRBV5-4; j_gene: TRBJ1-1; abundance: -; CDR3aa: CASSRGTARVVNTEAFF; CDR3nt: TGTGCCAGCAGCAGGGGGACAGCCCGTGTCGTGAACACTGAAGCTTTCTTT
d_gene: TRBD1; v_gene: TRBV7-9; j_gene: TRBJ2-1; abundance: once; CDR3aa: CASSLADRGRANEQFF; CDR3nt: TGTGCCAGCAGCTTAGCCGACAGGGGGCGAGCGAATGAGCAGTTCTTC
d_gene: -; v_gene: TRBV2; j_gene: TRBJ1-1; abundance: -; CDR3aa: CASSEAHRTIEAFF; CDR3nt: TGTGCCAGCAGTGAAGCGCACAGAACGATTGAAGCTTTCTTT
d_gene: -; v_gene: TRBV5-6; j_gene: TRBJ2-3; abundance: -; CDR3aa: CASSDSRQGTDTQYF; CDR3nt: TGTGCCAGCAGCGATTCACGGCAGGGCACAGATACGCAGTATTTT
d_gene: -; v_gene: TRBV4-1; j_gene: TRBJ1-1; abundance: -; CDR3aa: CASSRGGLGNTEAFF; CDR3nt: TGCGCCAGCAGCCGCGGGGGGCTTGGGAACACTGAAGCTTTCTTT
d_gene: TRBD1; v_gene: TRBV25-1; j_gene: TRBJ1-2; abundance: -; CDR3aa: CASSADRAGGYTF; CDR3nt: TGTGCCAGCAGTGCGGACAGGGCTGGGGGCTACACCTTC
d_gene: -; v_gene: TRBV27; j_gene: TRBJ1-5; abundance: -; CDR3aa: CASSTVGGNQPQHF; CDR3nt: TGTGCCAGCAGCACGGTCGGGGGGAATCAGCCCCAGCATTTT
d_gene: TRBD1; v_gene: TRBV18; j_gene: TRBJ1-2; abundance: once; CDR3aa: CASSMDRSGNYGYTF; CDR3nt: TGTGCCAGCTCAATGGACAGGTCAGGGAACTATGGCTACACCTTC
d_gene: -; v_gene: TRBV27; j_gene: TRBJ2-3; abundance: -; CDR3aa: CASTIADTQYF; CDR3nt: TGTGCCAGCACCATTGCGGATACGCAGTATTTT
d_gene: -; v_gene: TRBV4-1; j_gene: TRBJ2-7; abundance: -; CDR3aa: CASSQPLARAGSGEQYF; CDR3nt: TGCGCCAGCAGCCAACCCCTAGCTCGGGCAGGATCGGGCGAGCAGTACTTC
d_gene: TRBD1; v_gene: TRBV4-1; j_gene: TRBJ1-2; abundance: -; CDR3aa: CASSQGRRDRGRLGGYTF; CDR3nt: TGCGCCAGCAGCCAAGGACGTAGAGACAGGGGGAGGTTAGGAGGCTACACCTTC
d_gene: -; v_gene: TRBV27; j_gene: TRBJ2-2; abundance: few; CDR3aa: CASSFDSTTGELFF; CDR3nt: TGTGCCAGCAGTTTCGACAGTACTACCGGGGAGCTGTTTTTT
d_gene: -; v_gene: TRBV3-1/TRBV3-2; j_gene: TRBJ2-2; abundance: -; CDR3aa: CASSLPGLSNTGELFF; CDR3nt: TGTGCCAGCAGCCTACCGGGACTGTCGAACACCGGGGAGCTGTTTTTT
d_gene: -; v_gene: TRBV4-1; j_gene: TRBJ1-1; abundance: -; CDR3aa: CASSPFLSPAGRNTEAFF; CDR3nt: TGCGCCAGCAGCCCCTTCCTCTCTCCCGCAGGTCGGAACACTGAAGCTTTCTTT
d_gene: TRBD1; v_gene: TRBV7-8; j_gene: TRBJ2-5; abundance: -; CDR3aa: CASSSETGAKETQYF; CDR3nt: TGTGCCAGCAGCTCCGAGACAGGGGCTAAAGAGACCCAGTACTTC
d_gene: TRBD2; v_gene: TRBV5-4; j_gene: TRBJ2-7; abundance: -; CDR3aa: CASSPRSGGSYEQYF; CDR3nt: TGTGCCAGCAGCCCTCGCAGCGGGGGTTCCTACGAGCAGTACTTC
d_gene: -; v_gene: TRBV5-5; j_gene: TRBJ1-2; abundance: -; CDR3aa: CASSLVRVDGYTF; CDR3nt: TGTGCCAGCAGCTTGGTCCGGGTGGATGGCTACACCTTC
d_gene: TRBD1; v_gene: TRBV29-1; j_gene: TRBJ1-6; abundance: -; CDR3aa: CSAQGGINSPLHF; CDR3nt: TGCAGCGCCCAGGGGGGAATTAATTCACCCCTCCACTTT
d_gene: -; v_gene: TRBV30; j_gene: TRBJ2-1; abundance: -; CDR3aa: CATDRGYNEQFF; CDR3nt: TGTGCCACAGACCGTGGATACAATGAGCAGTTCTTC
d_gene: -; v_gene: TRBV12-2; j_gene: TRBJ2-3; abundance: once; CDR3aa: CASRLAGLLTDTQYF; CDR3nt: TGTGCAAGTCGCTTAGCGGGACTCCTCACAGATACGCAGTATTTT
d_gene: TRBD1; v_gene: TRBV6-5; j_gene: TRBJ2-5; abundance: -; CDR3aa: CASSWTGLIQETQYF; CDR3nt: TGTGCCAGCAGTTGGACAGGGCTGATCCAAGAGACCCAGTACTTC
d_gene: TRBD2; v_gene: TRBV5-1; j_gene: TRBJ2-7; abundance: -; CDR3aa: CASSLGSGGYEQYF; CDR3nt: TGCGCCAGCAGCTTGGGCAGCGGGGGCTACGAGCAGTACTTC
d_gene: TRBD1; v_gene: TRBV7-9; j_gene: TRBJ1-2; abundance: -; CDR3aa: CASSGQGFYGYTF; CDR3nt: TGTGCCAGCAGCGGACAGGGATTCTATGGCTACACCTTC
d_gene: -; v_gene: TRBV11-2; j_gene: TRBJ2-3; abundance: once; CDR3aa: CASSLLAGATSTDTQYF; CDR3nt: TGTGCCAGCAGCTTGCTTGCGGGGGCCACTAGCACAGATACGCAGTATTTT